These T cell receptor beta chains were read from a single sample in a study of siplizumab effects on memory and regulatory T cells. Clones were sequenced by immunoSEQ multiplex PCR, and TCRdb holds only the in-frame ones, with some missing. The sample carries 15,000 to 20,000 clones, roughly 51% recorded once. These receptors lack a known antigen. Input material: CFSE-low (dividing) CD4+ T cells sorted from an allogeneic mixed lymphocyte reaction. These receptors came from a human donor in good health; the cells came from an allogeneic mixed lymphocyte reaction. Each CDR3 is given with its conserved first and last residue. D genes are given only for firm matches. Expanded clones are given a class, and other clones once, few, many or no size at all.

D gene: -
clone size: few
J gene: TRBJ2-4
V gene: TRBV18
CDR3 DNA: TGTGCCAGCTCACCAGTTTACCAAACCAAAAACATTCAGTACTTC
CDR3 protein: CASSPVYQTKNIQYF

D gene: TRBD1
clone size: -
J gene: TRBJ2-2
V gene: TRBV5-4
CDR3 DNA: TGTGCCAGCAGCTCCCGGACAGGGGAGAACACCGGGGAGCTGTTTTTT
CDR3 protein: CASSSRTGENTGELFF

D gene: -
clone size: -
J gene: TRBJ1-6
V gene: TRBV7-3
CDR3 DNA: TGTGCCAGCAGCCCCCGAGCGAATACCAATTCACCCCTCCACTTT
CDR3 protein: CASSPRANTNSPLHF

D gene: -
clone size: -
J gene: TRBJ2-1
V gene: TRBV9
CDR3 DNA: TGTGCCAGCAGCGCTCATTACAATGAGCAGTTCTTC
CDR3 protein: CASSAHYNEQFF

D gene: -
clone size: -
J gene: TRBJ1-4
V gene: TRBV5-1
CDR3 DNA: TGCGCCAGCAGCTTGACAGGGTCTAATGAAAAACTGTTTTTT
CDR3 protein: CASSLTGSNEKLFF

D gene: TRBD1
clone size: -
J gene: TRBJ2-7
V gene: TRBV6-1
CDR3 DNA: TGTGCCAGCAGTGAAACCCCTGGTTCAGGGGGTTACTACGAGCAGTACTTC
CDR3 protein: CASSETPGSGGYYEQYF

D gene: -
clone size: few
J gene: TRBJ2-5
V gene: TRBV5-1
CDR3 DNA: TGCGCCAGCAGCTTGGCGGAGACAGTCCAAGAGACCCAGTACTTC
CDR3 protein: CASSLAETVQETQYF

D gene: TRBD1
clone size: -
J gene: TRBJ1-5
V gene: TRBV29-1
CDR3 DNA: TGCAGCGTTAGGACAGGGAGTAATCAGCCCCAGCATTTT
CDR3 protein: CSVRTGSNQPQHF

D gene: -
clone size: -
J gene: TRBJ1-3
V gene: TRBV14
CDR3 DNA: TGTGCCAGCAGCCAAGATCGAGGGAGTTCTGGAAACACCATATATTTT
CDR3 protein: CASSQDRGSSGNTIYF

D gene: -
clone size: -
J gene: TRBJ1-1
V gene: TRBV7-9
CDR3 DNA: TGTGCCAGCAGCCCGGGACTAAACACTGAAGCTTTCTTT
CDR3 protein: CASSPGLNTEAFF

D gene: TRBD2
clone size: few
J gene: TRBJ2-1
V gene: TRBV9
CDR3 DNA: TGTGCCAGCAGCCTGACTAGCGGGGGGTACAATGAGCAGTTCTTC
CDR3 protein: CASSLTSGGYNEQFF

D gene: -
clone size: few
J gene: TRBJ2-5
V gene: TRBV5-4
CDR3 DNA: TGTGCCAGCAGCTTGGTTCAAGAGACCCAGTACTTC
CDR3 protein: CASSLVQETQYF

D gene: -
clone size: few
J gene: TRBJ1-1
V gene: TRBV4-3
CDR3 DNA: TGCGCCAGCAGCCAAGAATATAGGACTGAAGCTTTCTTT
CDR3 protein: CASSQEYRTEAFF

D gene: -
clone size: -
J gene: TRBJ1-1
V gene: TRBV11-3
CDR3 DNA: TGTGCCAGCAGCTTACTCGGGGGTGCGATCAACACTGAAGCTTTCTTT
CDR3 protein: CASSLLGGAINTEAFF

D gene: TRBD2
clone size: few
J gene: TRBJ2-3
V gene: TRBV4-3
CDR3 DNA: TGCGCCAGCAGCCAAGACCCCAGCGGGGGGTTTAAAGATACGCAGTATTTT
CDR3 protein: CASSQDPSGGFKDTQYF

D gene: TRBD1
clone size: few
J gene: TRBJ2-5
V gene: TRBV19
CDR3 DNA: TGTGCCAGTAGCGCGACAGGGTTGGAGACCCAGTACTTC
CDR3 protein: CASSATGLETQYF

D gene: -
clone size: -
J gene: TRBJ2-3
V gene: TRBV4-2
CDR3 DNA: TGTGCCAGCAGCCTGCTAAAAGGGCCAACTAGCAACAGCCGCGATACGCAGTATTTT
CDR3 protein: CASSLLKGPTSNSRDTQYF

D gene: -
clone size: many
J gene: TRBJ2-7
V gene: TRBV28
CDR3 DNA: TGTGCCAGCGGCCCTACTCTCTACGAGCAGTACTTC
CDR3 protein: CASGPTLYEQYF

D gene: -
clone size: -
J gene: TRBJ2-2
V gene: TRBV15
CDR3 DNA: TGTGCCACCTTGGGACAACACACCGGGGAGCTGTTTTTT
CDR3 protein: CATLGQHTGELFF

D gene: -
clone size: -
J gene: TRBJ1-2
V gene: TRBV7-7
CDR3 DNA: TGTGCCAGCAGCTCCGGACCGGGACGGCCCTATGGCTACACCTTC
CDR3 protein: CASSSGPGRPYGYTF

D gene: -
clone size: -
J gene: TRBJ1-1
V gene: TRBV5-1
CDR3 DNA: TGCGCCAGCAGCTTGGGGGGGACCTGGAACACTGAAGCTTTCTTT
CDR3 protein: CASSLGGTWNTEAFF

D gene: -
clone size: medium-sized
J gene: TRBJ1-3
V gene: TRBV18
CDR3 DNA: TGTGCCAGCTCACCTTCAGAGGGAAACACCATATATTTT
CDR3 protein: CASSPSEGNTIYF

D gene: -
clone size: -
J gene: TRBJ1-2
V gene: TRBV4-2
CDR3 DNA: TGTGCCAGCAGCCCGCAAGGGGGTAACTATGGCTACACCTTC
CDR3 protein: CASSPQGGNYGYTF

D gene: TRBD1
clone size: few
J gene: TRBJ1-6
V gene: TRBV5-4
CDR3 DNA: TGTGCCAGCAGCTTTTATCAGGGGGTTTCCTATAATTCACCCCTCCACTTT
CDR3 protein: CASSFYQGVSYNSPLHF

D gene: TRBD1
clone size: few
J gene: TRBJ1-1
V gene: TRBV18
CDR3 DNA: TGTGCCAGCTCACCCATCCTACAGGGGGAGGGCACTGAAGCTTTCTTT
CDR3 protein: CASSPILQGEGTEAFF

D gene: -
clone size: -
J gene: TRBJ1-1
V gene: TRBV21-1
CDR3 DNA: TGTGCCAGCAGCAGAGGCACTGAAGCTTTCTTT
CDR3 protein: CASSRGTEAFF

D gene: -
clone size: -
J gene: TRBJ2-5
V gene: TRBV27
CDR3 DNA: TGTGCCAGCAGTTTAATAGGTTCGGGGGAGACCCAGTACTTC
CDR3 protein: CASSLIGSGETQYF

D gene: -
clone size: medium-sized
J gene: TRBJ2-6
V gene: TRBV10-1
CDR3 DNA: TGCGCCAGCAGTGAGGTGCGCTCTGGGGCCAACGTCCTGACTTTC
CDR3 protein: CASSEVRSGANVLTF

D gene: -
clone size: -
J gene: TRBJ2-5
V gene: TRBV7-2
CDR3 DNA: TGTGCCAGCAGGTTAACGGAGACCCAGTACTTC
CDR3 protein: CASRLTETQYF

D gene: -
clone size: -
J gene: TRBJ1-1
V gene: TRBV2
CDR3 DNA: TGTGCCAGCAGTGAACAGGGAAACACTGAAGCTTTCTTT
CDR3 protein: CASSEQGNTEAFF

D gene: -
clone size: -
J gene: TRBJ2-7
V gene: TRBV6-6
CDR3 DNA: TGTGCCAGCATTTCGTCTCTGGGAGTAGAAGACGAGCAGTACTTC
CDR3 protein: CASISSLGVEDEQYF

D gene: TRBD1
clone size: -
J gene: TRBJ1-2
V gene: TRBV28
CDR3 DNA: TGTGCCAGCAGCGAACTATCAGTCAGGGGGCTGGTTCGTGGCTACACCTTC
CDR3 protein: CASSELSVRGLVRGYTF

D gene: -
clone size: -
J gene: TRBJ1-1
V gene: TRBV7-2
CDR3 DNA: TGTGCCAGCAGCCCCGGACAGAACACTGAAGCTTTCTTT
CDR3 protein: CASSPGQNTEAFF

D gene: -
clone size: -
J gene: TRBJ2-3
V gene: TRBV6-5
CDR3 DNA: TGTGCCAGCAGTTTTGCGGCCACTAGCACAGATACGCAGTATTTT
CDR3 protein: CASSFAATSTDTQYF

D gene: -
clone size: -
J gene: TRBJ1-2
V gene: TRBV30
CDR3 DNA: TGTGCCTGGATTACGGACAGTCCAGGGGCATACACCTTC
CDR3 protein: CAWITDSPGAYTF

D gene: TRBD1
clone size: few
J gene: TRBJ1-1
V gene: TRBV18
CDR3 DNA: TGTGCCAGCTCTCCCGGACAGGGCAATGAAGCTTTCTTT
CDR3 protein: CASSPGQGNEAFF

D gene: -
clone size: -
J gene: TRBJ2-1
V gene: TRBV11-3
CDR3 DNA: TGTGCCAGCAGCTTAATGGGGTCCTACAATGAGCAGTTCTTC
CDR3 protein: CASSLMGSYNEQFF

D gene: -
clone size: -
J gene: TRBJ2-1
V gene: TRBV5-1
CDR3 DNA: TGCGCCAGCAGCCCTTTAACGGGTGAGCAGTTCTTC
CDR3 protein: CASSPLTGEQFF

D gene: TRBD2
clone size: -
J gene: TRBJ2-2
V gene: TRBV5-1
CDR3 DNA: TGCGCCAGCAGTTTGCCGGCTAGCGGGGGGGCCGGGGAGCTGTTTTTT
CDR3 protein: CASSLPASGGAGELFF

D gene: TRBD1
clone size: -
J gene: TRBJ1-4
V gene: TRBV6-5
CDR3 DNA: TGTGCCAGCAGTTCGGACAGGGCGGCTGAAAAACTGTTTTTT
CDR3 protein: CASSSDRAAEKLFF

D gene: -
clone size: -
J gene: TRBJ1-5
V gene: TRBV5-5
CDR3 DNA: TGTGCCAGCAGCGTGGGACATTTTGCGTTGCCCCAGCATTTT
CDR3 protein: CASSVGHFALPQHF

D gene: TRBD1
clone size: -
J gene: TRBJ2-5
V gene: TRBV10-3
CDR3 DNA: TGTGCCATCAGTGACCTCCTACAGGGGGAGACCCAGTACTTC
CDR3 protein: CAISDLLQGETQYF

D gene: -
clone size: -
J gene: TRBJ1-3
V gene: TRBV5-1
CDR3 DNA: TGCGCCAGCAGCTTGGAGGGGAACTCTGGAAACACCATATATTTT
CDR3 protein: CASSLEGNSGNTIYF

D gene: TRBD1
clone size: -
J gene: TRBJ1-5
V gene: TRBV2
CDR3 DNA: TGTGCCAGCAGGGACGGAGGGACAGCAGGCAATCAGCCCCAGCATTTT
CDR3 protein: CASRDGGTAGNQPQHF

D gene: -
clone size: -
J gene: TRBJ1-1
V gene: TRBV6-1
CDR3 DNA: TGTGCCAGCAGTGAATGGGTGAACACTGAAGCTTTCTTT
CDR3 protein: CASSEWVNTEAFF

D gene: -
clone size: few
J gene: TRBJ2-3
V gene: TRBV4-2
CDR3 DNA: TGTGCCAGCAGCCAAGTGTCGGGGAGCAGCACAGATACGCAGTATTTT
CDR3 protein: CASSQVSGSSTDTQYF

D gene: -
clone size: -
J gene: TRBJ1-4
V gene: TRBV29-1
CDR3 DNA: TGCAGCGTTGAAACGGCCTCCCGAGAAAAACTGTTTTTT
CDR3 protein: CSVETASREKLFF

D gene: -
clone size: medium-sized
J gene: TRBJ1-2
V gene: TRBV5-1
CDR3 DNA: TGCGCCAGCAGCTTAGGGGGGCAAGCCTATGGCTACACCTTC
CDR3 protein: CASSLGGQAYGYTF

D gene: -
clone size: -
J gene: TRBJ1-1
V gene: TRBV7-3
CDR3 DNA: TGTGCCAGCAGCTTAGCCTCTTTCACTGAAGCTTTCTTT
CDR3 protein: CASSLASFTEAFF

D gene: -
clone size: -
J gene: TRBJ1-5
V gene: TRBV4-1
CDR3 DNA: TGCGCCAGCAGCCAGGGCCGTTACAATCAGCCCCAGCATTTT
CDR3 protein: CASSQGRYNQPQHF

D gene: -
clone size: medium-sized
J gene: TRBJ1-1
V gene: TRBV6-6
CDR3 DNA: TGTGCCAGCAGTTTCGTTTCCAACACTGAAGCTTTCTTT
CDR3 protein: CASSFVSNTEAFF

D gene: -
clone size: -
J gene: TRBJ1-1
V gene: TRBV11-3
CDR3 DNA: TGTGCCAGCAGCTTAGGGGGAGGGGGAGGCGCTGAAGCTTTCTTT
CDR3 protein: CASSLGGGGGAEAFF

D gene: TRBD2
clone size: few
J gene: TRBJ2-5
V gene: TRBV9
CDR3 DNA: TGTGCCAGCAGCGTACTTCCGGCTAGCGGGAACCGGGGGGAGACCCAGTACTTC
CDR3 protein: CASSVLPASGNRGETQYF

D gene: -
clone size: few
J gene: TRBJ2-1
V gene: TRBV27
CDR3 DNA: TGTGCCAGCAGTTCCCGACAGCCCATCTACAATGAGCAGTTCTTC
CDR3 protein: CASSSRQPIYNEQFF

D gene: TRBD1
clone size: -
J gene: TRBJ1-1
V gene: TRBV6-6
CDR3 DNA: TGTGCCAGCATCAACCGACAGGGTCAGACTGAAGCTTTCTTT
CDR3 protein: CASINRQGQTEAFF

D gene: -
clone size: -
J gene: TRBJ2-3
V gene: TRBV29-1
CDR3 DNA: TGCAGCGTTGAAGCCACATATCTCACAGATACGCAGTATTTT
CDR3 protein: CSVEATYLTDTQYF

D gene: TRBD2
clone size: few
J gene: TRBJ2-1
V gene: TRBV9
CDR3 DNA: TGTGCCAGCAGCGCGAACGGGGGGGCCCACAATGAGCAGTTCTTC
CDR3 protein: CASSANGGAHNEQFF

D gene: -
clone size: once
J gene: TRBJ2-2
V gene: TRBV28
CDR3 DNA: TGTGCCAGCAGTTTCGGGGGAACCGGGGAGCTGTTTTTT
CDR3 protein: CASSFGGTGELFF